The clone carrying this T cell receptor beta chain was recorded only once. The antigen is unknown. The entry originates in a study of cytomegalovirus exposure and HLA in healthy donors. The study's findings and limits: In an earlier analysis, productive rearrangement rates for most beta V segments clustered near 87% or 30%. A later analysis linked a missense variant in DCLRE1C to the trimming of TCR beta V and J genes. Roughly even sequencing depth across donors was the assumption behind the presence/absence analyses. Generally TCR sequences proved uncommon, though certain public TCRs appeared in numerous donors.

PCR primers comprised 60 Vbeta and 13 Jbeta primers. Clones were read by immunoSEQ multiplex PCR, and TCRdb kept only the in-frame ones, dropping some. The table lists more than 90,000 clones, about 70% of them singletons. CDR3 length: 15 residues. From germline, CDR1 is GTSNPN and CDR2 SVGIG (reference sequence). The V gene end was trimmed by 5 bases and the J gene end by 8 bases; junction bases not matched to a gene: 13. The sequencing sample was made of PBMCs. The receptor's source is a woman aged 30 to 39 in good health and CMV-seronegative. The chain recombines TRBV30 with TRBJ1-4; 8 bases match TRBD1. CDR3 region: CAWEGNGQGPEKLFF. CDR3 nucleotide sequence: TGTGCCTGGGAGGGGAACGGACAGGGCCCCGAAAAACTGTTTTTT.